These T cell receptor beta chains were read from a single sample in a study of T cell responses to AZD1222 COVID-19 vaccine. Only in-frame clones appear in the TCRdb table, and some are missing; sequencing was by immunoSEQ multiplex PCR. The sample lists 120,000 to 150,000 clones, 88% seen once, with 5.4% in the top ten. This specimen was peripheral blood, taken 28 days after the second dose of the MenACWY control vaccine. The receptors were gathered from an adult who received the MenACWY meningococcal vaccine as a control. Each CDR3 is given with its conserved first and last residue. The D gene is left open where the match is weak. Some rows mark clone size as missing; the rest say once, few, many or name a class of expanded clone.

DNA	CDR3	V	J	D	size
TGTGCTAGCAGCTTAGCGCTTGGGGGGCTCACCGGGGAGCTGTTTTTT	CASSLALGGLTGELFF	TRBV7-7	TRBJ2-2	NA	NA
TGTGCCAGCAGCTTACGGGCGGGGGGGCCAGGGAATGAGCAGTTCTTC	CASSLRAGGPGNEQFF	TRBV7-2	TRBJ2-1	TRBD2	NA
TGTGCCAGCACTCCCTTCCAGGGGGGGGTGAGTGAGCAGTTCTTC	CASTPFQGGVSEQFF	TRBV6-5	TRBJ2-1	NA	NA
TGTGCCAGCAGCTTAGATTCGTTAGCGGGGGGGTGGAATGAGCAGTTCTTC	CASSLDSLAGGWNEQFF	TRBV11-2	TRBJ2-1	TRBD2	once
TGTGCCAGCAGCTGGGACAGGGGGGCGACTGAAGCTTTCTTT	CASSWDRGATEAFF	TRBV11-3	TRBJ1-1	TRBD1	few
TGTGCCAGCAGCTCCAGGGGGCAGGTGAAGCCCCAGCATTTT	CASSSRGQVKPQHF	TRBV5-6	TRBJ1-5	TRBD1	NA
TGTGCCAGTAGTACGGGACAGGGTTACAATGAGCAGTTCTTC	CASSTGQGYNEQFF	TRBV19	TRBJ2-1	TRBD1	NA
TGTGCCAGCAGTTCCCCCGGAGGGACCCAAGGAAATTCACCCCTCCACTTT	CASSSPGGTQGNSPLHF	TRBV28	TRBJ1-6	NA	NA
TGTGCCACCAGTGCGACAGGGGGTCCATACGAGCAGTACTTC	CATSATGGPYEQYF	TRBV24-1	TRBJ2-7	TRBD1	NA
TGTGCCAGCAGCACTAGCGGGGGGACAGCAGATACGCAGTATTTT	CASSTSGGTADTQYF	TRBV7-3	TRBJ2-3	TRBD2	once
TGTGCCAGCAGTCGAAGCGGGGAACAGCCCCAGCATTTT	CASSRSGEQPQHF	TRBV13	TRBJ1-5	NA	NA
TGTGCCAGCAGTTATTGGGGAGCCGATCAGCCCCAGCATTTT	CASSYWGADQPQHF	TRBV6-6	TRBJ1-5	NA	NA
TGTGCCAGCAGCCCCCAGCGGGAGCAGTTCTTC	CASSPQREQFF	TRBV7-2	TRBJ2-1	NA	few
TGTGCCTGGAGGTGGGACACTACCGGGGAGCTGTTTTTT	CAWRWDTTGELFF	TRBV30	TRBJ2-2	NA	once
TGTGCCAGCAGCTTATTTACTAGCGGGAGTATCTATGAGCAGTTCTTC	CASSLFTSGSIYEQFF	TRBV7-2	TRBJ2-1	TRBD2	NA
TGTGCCAGCAGCCCCAAACTTAGGCTAGCGGTATACAATGAGCAGTTCTTC	CASSPKLRLAVYNEQFF	TRBV7-9	TRBJ2-1	TRBD2	NA
TGTGCCAGCAGTTACGGGGACAGTCGAGGAGAGACCCAGTACTTC	CASSYGDSRGETQYF	TRBV6-5	TRBJ2-5	TRBD1	few
TGTGCCAGCAGCCGCCTGGGTAGGAACACTGAAGCTTTCTTT	CASSRLGRNTEAFF	TRBV7-8	TRBJ1-1	NA	NA
TGTGCCAGCAGTTACAACGCGGACTCCTACAATGAGCAGTTCTTC	CASSYNADSYNEQFF	TRBV6-5	TRBJ2-1	NA	NA
TGTGCCAGCAGTTACGTACTAGTGGCGACCGGGGAGCTGTTTTTT	CASSYVLVATGELFF	TRBV6-2/TRBV6-3	TRBJ2-2	NA	once
TGTGCCAGCAGTCCGACAGGGAGGAGAAATGAGCAGTTCTTC	CASSPTGRRNEQFF	TRBV6-2/TRBV6-3	TRBJ2-1	NA	NA
TGCGCCAGCAGCCCGTCAGGACAGTCAAACTATGGCTACACCTTC	CASSPSGQSNYGYTF	TRBV4-3	TRBJ1-2	NA	few
TGTGCCAGCAGTTACTTCAATGGTTACTTGCCCTACGAGCAGTACTTC	CASSYFNGYLPYEQYF	TRBV6-2/TRBV6-3	TRBJ2-7	NA	NA
TGTGCCAGCAGCTTAGGCGCAAATCAGCCCCAGCATTTT	CASSLGANQPQHF	TRBV11-1	TRBJ1-5	NA	many
TGTGCCAGCAGCCCGTTAACAGGGGCAAACACTGAAGCTTTCTTT	CASSPLTGANTEAFF	TRBV7-2	TRBJ1-1	TRBD1	NA
TGTGCCTGGGCCCGATTCGGGACAGCCGGGCGGGGAGATACGCAGTATTTT	CAWARFGTAGRGDTQYF	TRBV30	TRBJ2-3	NA	NA
TGCGCCAGCAGCCGGGCTTTAGCGGGGGGGCCCCAAGAGACCCAGTACTTC	CASSRALAGGPQETQYF	TRBV4-1	TRBJ2-5	TRBD2	NA
TGTGCCAGCAGCTTGCAGGGTGAGGGTCAGCCCCAGCATTTT	CASSLQGEGQPQHF	TRBV7-9	TRBJ1-5	NA	once
TGTGCCAGCAGTTTCCGTGGCGGGGAGGGCTACACCTTC	CASSFRGGEGYTF	TRBV27	TRBJ1-2	NA	NA
TGTGCCAGTAGTGACAGTGGACCCAATGAAAAACTGTTTTTT	CASSDSGPNEKLFF	TRBV19	TRBJ1-4	NA	NA
TGTGCCAGCAGTCGTACTAGCGGGAGGTTGGGTGAGCAGTTCTTC	CASSRTSGRLGEQFF	TRBV6-5	TRBJ2-1	TRBD2	NA
TGTGCCAGCAGCTTAGTGGGACAGGCGATCTACAATGAGCAGTTCTTC	CASSLVGQAIYNEQFF	TRBV7-2	TRBJ2-1	TRBD1	NA
TGTGCCAGCAGTTACTCCCGACAGGAGACGAACACTGAAGCTTTCTTT	CASSYSRQETNTEAFF	TRBV6-2/TRBV6-3	TRBJ1-1	NA	once
TGTGCCAGCAGTGAACAGGGGTTCTACGAGCAGTACTTC	CASSEQGFYEQYF	TRBV7-9	TRBJ2-7	TRBD1	NA
TGTGCCAGCAGCTTCCAGGGACTAGCGGGGGGCATCAATGAGCAGTTCTTC	CASSFQGLAGGINEQFF	TRBV7-3	TRBJ2-1	TRBD2	many
TGTGCCAGCAGGGGGGTCGGGGATTCACCCCTCCACTTT	CASRGVGDSPLHF	TRBV12-3/TRBV12-4	TRBJ1-6	NA	NA
TGTGCCAGCAATGGCAGGGCCACTGAAGCTTTCTTT	CASNGRATEAFF	TRBV6-5	TRBJ1-1	NA	once
TGTGCCAGCAGTTTCAAAGCCGGGACAGTCGGTGAAAAACTGTTTTTT	CASSFKAGTVGEKLFF	TRBV6-6	TRBJ1-4	TRBD1	NA
TGTGCCAGCAGCCCCGATTCCCGGGAAAACTACGAGCAGTACTTC	CASSPDSRENYEQYF	TRBV11-3	TRBJ2-7	NA	NA
TGCGCCAGCAGCTTAGGAAGAACTAGCACAGATACGCAGTATTTT	CASSLGRTSTDTQYF	TRBV5-1	TRBJ2-3	NA	NA
TGCGCCAGCAGCTTGAGGCTGGATAATGAGCAGTTCTTC	CASSLRLDNEQFF	TRBV5-1	TRBJ2-1	NA	NA
TGTGCCAGTAGTCGCGGGGTGAGGGAGGGTGAAAAACTGTTTTTT	CASSRGVREGEKLFF	TRBV19	TRBJ1-4	NA	NA
TGTGCCAGCAGTTACGGGACAGGGGGTTACGAGCAGTACTTC	CASSYGTGGYEQYF	TRBV6-2/TRBV6-3	TRBJ2-7	TRBD1	NA
TGCGCCAGCAGCCCGGGCCCTTCCAAGGACAATCAGCCCCAGCATTTT	CASSPGPSKDNQPQHF	TRBV5-1	TRBJ1-5	NA	NA
TGTGCCAGCAGGGGGACAGGGGCATGGAACACTGAAGCTTTCTTT	CASRGTGAWNTEAFF	TRBV28	TRBJ1-1	TRBD1	once
TGTGCCAGCAGTTTGACAGGAACCTCCTACGAGCAGTACTTC	CASSLTGTSYEQYF	TRBV27	TRBJ2-7	NA	NA
TGCGCCAGCAGCTTGGGGGACAGTCGAACCTACGAGCAGTACTTC	CASSLGDSRTYEQYF	TRBV5-1	TRBJ2-7	TRBD1	NA
TGCGCCAGCAGCGCTATACTCCGGGGACAGGGGCCATACGAGCAGTACTTC	CASSAILRGQGPYEQYF	TRBV4-1	TRBJ2-7	TRBD1	NA
TGCGCCAGCAGCCAGGGAGTCTACCGGGCGGCAACTAATGAAAAACTGTTTTTT	CASSQGVYRAATNEKLFF	TRBV4-3	TRBJ1-4	NA	NA
TGTGCCAGCAGTGACTCAGTCGGCCCTAATGAAAAACTGTTTTTT	CASSDSVGPNEKLFF	TRBV6-4	TRBJ1-4	NA	few